This T cell receptor (beta chain) was identified in a study of graft-versus-host responses after intestinal transplantation. The germline gives CDR1 MNHEY, CDR2 SMNVEV (reference sequence). Trimming at V came to 4 bases and at J to 1 base, leaving 8 bases not matched to a gene. CDR3 length: 17 amino acids. To note about this clone: Its antigen is undetermined.

Using immunoSEQ multiplex PCR, the repertoire was profiled, and TCRdb retains in-frame clones only, with some absent. Among 100,000 to 130,000 clones listed, approximately 88% were seen once. This TCR was sampled from a human donor who was the organ donor for an intestinal transplant. The sequencing used unstimulated CD4+ T cells sorted from spleen or lymph node cells, collected before transplant. This sequence joins TRBV27 and TRBJ1-5, with 9 nucleotides matching TRBD1. CDR3 sequence reads: CASSYRDRAESNQPQHF. In DNA form, the CDR3 reads TGTGCCAGCAGTTACCGGGACAGGGCCGAAAGCAATCAGCCCCAGCATTTT.